The T cell receptor (beta chain) described here comes from a study of shared clonotypes between healthy human individuals. Study findings and constraints: Among the subsets, naive ones generally showed larger estimated richness than memory ones. For sorted subsets, rarefaction showed incomplete sequencing despite large depth.

Donors comprised healthy HIV-negative adults lacking recent acute infections or vaccinations. Deep-level running was used for the assay. The data were produced by immunoSEQ multiplex PCR, yet TCRdb's version contains in-frame clones alone and is incomplete. In the table there are more than 1.2 million clones, less than 99% of which are singletons. The germline gives CDR1 MDHEN, CDR2 SYDVKM. Losses at the gene ends were 6 bases for V and 2 bases for J; bases not matched to a gene: 3. This CDR3 has 13 residues. In the case of this clone: Its target is not known.

This rearrangement joins TRBV28 to TRBJ2-7; TRBD1 agrees at 8 bases. Sequencing was carried out using naive CD4+ T cells sorted from blood. Subset meaning: CD45RA+ positively selected. This TCR was recovered from a man aged 25-45 years in good health. The CDR3 loop is CASRYRGAYEQYF. Here the CDR3 DNA reads TGTGCCAGCAGGTACAGGGGGGCCTACGAGCAGTACTTC.